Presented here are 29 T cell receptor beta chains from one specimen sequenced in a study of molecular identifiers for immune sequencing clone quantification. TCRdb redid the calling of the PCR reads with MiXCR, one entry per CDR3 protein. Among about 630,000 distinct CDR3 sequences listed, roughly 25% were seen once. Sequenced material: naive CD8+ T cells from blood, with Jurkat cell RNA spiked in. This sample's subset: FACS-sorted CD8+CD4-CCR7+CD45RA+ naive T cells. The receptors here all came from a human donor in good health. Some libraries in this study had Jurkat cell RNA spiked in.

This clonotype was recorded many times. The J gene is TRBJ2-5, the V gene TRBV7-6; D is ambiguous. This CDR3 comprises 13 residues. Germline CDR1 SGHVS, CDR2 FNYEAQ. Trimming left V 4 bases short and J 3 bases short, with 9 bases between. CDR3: CASSSGAKETQYF. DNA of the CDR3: TGTGCCAGCAGCTCCGGTGCGAAAGAGACCCAGTACTTC.

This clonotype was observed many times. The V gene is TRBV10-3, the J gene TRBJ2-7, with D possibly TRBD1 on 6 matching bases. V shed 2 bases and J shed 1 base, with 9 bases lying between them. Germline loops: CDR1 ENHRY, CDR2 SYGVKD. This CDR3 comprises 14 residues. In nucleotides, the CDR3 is TGTGCCATCAGTGAGACAACAGGGTCCTACGAGCAGTACTTC. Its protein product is CAISETTGSYEQYF.

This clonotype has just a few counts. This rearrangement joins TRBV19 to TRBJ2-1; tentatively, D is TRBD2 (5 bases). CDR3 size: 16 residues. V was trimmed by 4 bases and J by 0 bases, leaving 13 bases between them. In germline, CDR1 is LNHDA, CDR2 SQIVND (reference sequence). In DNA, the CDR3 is TGTGCCAGTAGTACAGGACTGTCATTCTCCTACAATGAGCAGTTCTTC. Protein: CASSTGLSFSYNEQFF.

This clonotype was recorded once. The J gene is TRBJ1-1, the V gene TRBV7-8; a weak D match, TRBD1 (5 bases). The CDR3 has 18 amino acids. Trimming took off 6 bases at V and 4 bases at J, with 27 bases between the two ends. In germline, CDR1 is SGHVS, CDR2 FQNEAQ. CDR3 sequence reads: CASRSLRLRGRQSTEAFF. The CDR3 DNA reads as TGTGCCAGCAGGTCACTAAGGCTCCGGGGACGTCAGAGCACTGAAGCTTTCTTT.

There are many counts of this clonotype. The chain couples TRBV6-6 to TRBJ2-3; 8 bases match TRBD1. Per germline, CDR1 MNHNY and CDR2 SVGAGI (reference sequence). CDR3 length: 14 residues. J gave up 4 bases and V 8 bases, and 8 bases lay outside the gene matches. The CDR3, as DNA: TGTGCCAGCGGGGCGACAGGGGTAGCAGATACGCAGTATTTT. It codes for CASGATGVADTQYF.

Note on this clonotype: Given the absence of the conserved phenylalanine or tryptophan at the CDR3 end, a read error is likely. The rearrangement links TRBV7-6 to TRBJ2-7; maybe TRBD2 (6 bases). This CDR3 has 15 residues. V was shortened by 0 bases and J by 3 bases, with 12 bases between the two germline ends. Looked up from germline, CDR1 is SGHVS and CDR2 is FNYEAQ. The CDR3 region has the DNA TGTGCCAGCAGCTTAGCCCTTGGAGGGTACTACGAGCAGTACTAC. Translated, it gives CASSLALGGYYEQYY.

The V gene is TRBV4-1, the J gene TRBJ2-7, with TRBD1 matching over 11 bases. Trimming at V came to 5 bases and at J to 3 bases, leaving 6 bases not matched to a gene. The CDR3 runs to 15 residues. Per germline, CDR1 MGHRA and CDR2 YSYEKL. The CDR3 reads CASSTTGTGGYEQYF. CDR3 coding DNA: TGCGCCAGCAGCACCACCGGGACAGGGGGCTACGAGCAGTACTTC.

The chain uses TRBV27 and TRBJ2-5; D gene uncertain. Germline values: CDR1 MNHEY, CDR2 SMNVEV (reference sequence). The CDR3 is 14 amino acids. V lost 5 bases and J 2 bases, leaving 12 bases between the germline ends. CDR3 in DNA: TGTGCCAGCAGTAGCCAGGAGCGTCAAGAGACCCAGTACTTC. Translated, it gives CASSSQERQETQYF.

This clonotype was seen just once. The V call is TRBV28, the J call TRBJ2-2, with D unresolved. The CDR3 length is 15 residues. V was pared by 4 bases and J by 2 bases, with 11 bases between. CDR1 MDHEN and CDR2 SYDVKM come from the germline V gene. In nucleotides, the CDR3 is TGTGCCAGCAGTTGGCGCAGACCAAACACCGGGGAGCTGTTTTTT. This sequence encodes CASSWRRPNTGELFF. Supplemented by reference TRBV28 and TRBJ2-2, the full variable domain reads DVKVTQSSRYLVKRTGEKVFLECVQDMDHENMFWYRQDPGLGLRLIYFSYDVKMKEKGDIPEGYSVSREKKERFSLILESASTNQTSMYLCASSWRRPNTGELFFGEGSRLTVL.

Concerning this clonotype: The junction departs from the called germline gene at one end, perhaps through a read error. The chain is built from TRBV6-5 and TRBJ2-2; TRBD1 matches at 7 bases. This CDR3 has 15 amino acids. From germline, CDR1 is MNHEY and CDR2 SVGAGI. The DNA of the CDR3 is TGTGCCAGCAGCCTCGTGAGGGGGCGGACCGGGGCGCTGTTTTTT. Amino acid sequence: CASSLVRGRTGALFF.

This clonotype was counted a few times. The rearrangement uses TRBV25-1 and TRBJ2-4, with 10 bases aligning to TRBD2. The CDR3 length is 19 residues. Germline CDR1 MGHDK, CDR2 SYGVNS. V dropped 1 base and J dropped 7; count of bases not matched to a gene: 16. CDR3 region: CASSESAISASGSRNIQYF. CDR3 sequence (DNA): TGTGCCAGCAGTGAATCCGCTATTTCGGCTAGCGGGAGTCGGAACATTCAGTACTTC.

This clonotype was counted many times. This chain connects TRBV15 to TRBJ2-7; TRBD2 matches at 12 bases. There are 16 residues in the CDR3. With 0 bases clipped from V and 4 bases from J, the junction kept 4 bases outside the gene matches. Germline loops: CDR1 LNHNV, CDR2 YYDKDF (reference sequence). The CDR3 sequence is CATSRDNLAGGYEQYF. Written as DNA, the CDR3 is TGTGCCACCAGCAGAGATAATCTAGCGGGAGGGTACGAGCAGTACTTC.

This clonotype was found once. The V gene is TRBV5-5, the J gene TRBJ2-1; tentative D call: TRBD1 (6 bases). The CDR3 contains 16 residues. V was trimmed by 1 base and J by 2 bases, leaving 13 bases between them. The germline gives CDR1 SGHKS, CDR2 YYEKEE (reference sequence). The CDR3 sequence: CASSLFGTLTYNEQFF. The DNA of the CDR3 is TGTGCCAGCAGCTTGTTCGGGACACTCACCTACAATGAGCAGTTCTTC.

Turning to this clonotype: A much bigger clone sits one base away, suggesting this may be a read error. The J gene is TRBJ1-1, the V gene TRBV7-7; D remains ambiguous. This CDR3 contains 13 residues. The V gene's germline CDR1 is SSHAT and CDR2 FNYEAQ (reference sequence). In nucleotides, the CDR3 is TGTGCTAGCAGCTTAAGTTTGAGCACTGAAACTTTCTTT. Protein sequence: CASSLSLSTETFF.

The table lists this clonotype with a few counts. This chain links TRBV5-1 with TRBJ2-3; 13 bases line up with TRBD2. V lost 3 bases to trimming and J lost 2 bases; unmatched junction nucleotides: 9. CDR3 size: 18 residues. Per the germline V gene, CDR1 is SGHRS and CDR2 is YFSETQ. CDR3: CASSWEPGLAGITDTQYF. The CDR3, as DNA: TGCGCCAGCAGCTGGGAACCGGGACTAGCGGGAATCACAGATACGCAGTATTTT.

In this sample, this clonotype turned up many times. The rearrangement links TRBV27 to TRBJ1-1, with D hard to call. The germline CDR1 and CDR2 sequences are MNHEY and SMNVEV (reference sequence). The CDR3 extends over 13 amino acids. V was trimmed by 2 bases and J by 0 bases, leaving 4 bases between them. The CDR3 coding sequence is TGTGCCAGCAGTTTAGGGATGAACACTGAAGCTTTCTTT. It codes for CASSLGMNTEAFF.

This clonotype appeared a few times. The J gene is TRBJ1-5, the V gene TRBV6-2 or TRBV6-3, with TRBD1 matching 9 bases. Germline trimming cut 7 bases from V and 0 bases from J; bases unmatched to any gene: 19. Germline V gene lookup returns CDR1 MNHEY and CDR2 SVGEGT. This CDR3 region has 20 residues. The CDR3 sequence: CASTSSRPGQGYYSNQPQHF. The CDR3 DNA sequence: TGTGCCAGCACATCGTCAAGACCGGGACAGGGATATTATAGCAATCAGCCCCAGCATTTT.

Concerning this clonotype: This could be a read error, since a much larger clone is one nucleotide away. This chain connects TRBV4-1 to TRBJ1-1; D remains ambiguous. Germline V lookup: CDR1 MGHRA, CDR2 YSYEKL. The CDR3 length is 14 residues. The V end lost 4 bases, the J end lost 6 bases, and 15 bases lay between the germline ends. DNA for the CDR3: TGCGCCAGCAGCCCCTTGGTCCAAGACGCTGAAGCTTTCTTT. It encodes CASSPLVQDAEAFF.

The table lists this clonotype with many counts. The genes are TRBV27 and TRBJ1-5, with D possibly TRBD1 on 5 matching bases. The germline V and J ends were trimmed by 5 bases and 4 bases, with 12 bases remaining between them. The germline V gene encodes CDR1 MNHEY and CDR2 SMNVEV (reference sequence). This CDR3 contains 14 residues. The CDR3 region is CASSDGAANQPQHF. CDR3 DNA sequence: TGTGCCAGCAGTGACGGGGCAGCAAATCAGCCCCAGCATTTT.

The CDR3: CASSWSSGRPDTQYF. CDR3 nucleotides: TGTGCCAGCAGTTGGTCTAGCGGGAGGCCGGATACGCAGTATTTT. The chain is built from TRBV12-3 or TRBV12-4 and TRBJ2-3, with 11 bases lining up with TRBD2. The V gene end was trimmed by 4 bases and the J gene end by 6 bases; junction bases not matched to a gene: 6. The CDR3 extends over 15 amino acids.

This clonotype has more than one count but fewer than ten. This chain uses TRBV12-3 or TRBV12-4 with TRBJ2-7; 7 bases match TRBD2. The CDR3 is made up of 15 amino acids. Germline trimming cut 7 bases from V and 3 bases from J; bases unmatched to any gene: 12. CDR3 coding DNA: TGTGCCAGCACCCAAGGAGGGAGGGGCTTCTACGAGCAGTACTTC. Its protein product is CASTQGGRGFYEQYF.

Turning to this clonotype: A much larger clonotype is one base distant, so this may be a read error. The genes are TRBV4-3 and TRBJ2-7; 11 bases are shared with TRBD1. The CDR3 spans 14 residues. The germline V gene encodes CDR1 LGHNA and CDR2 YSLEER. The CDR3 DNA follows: TGCGCCAGCAGCCAGGACAGGGGGCTGTACGAGCAGTGCTTC. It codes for CASSQDRGLYEQCF.

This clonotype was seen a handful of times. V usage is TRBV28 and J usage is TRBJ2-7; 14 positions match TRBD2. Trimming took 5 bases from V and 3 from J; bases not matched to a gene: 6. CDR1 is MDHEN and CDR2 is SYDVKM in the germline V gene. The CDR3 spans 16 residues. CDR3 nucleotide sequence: TGTGCCAGCAGTGGTAAAGGGACTAGCGGGAGCTACGAGCAGTACTTC. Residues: CASSGKGTSGSYEQYF. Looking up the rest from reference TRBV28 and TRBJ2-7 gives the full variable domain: DVKVTQSSRYLVKRTGEKVFLECVQDMDHENMFWYRQDPGLGLRLIYFSYDVKMKEKGDIPEGYSVSREKKERFSLILESASTNQTSMYLCASSGKGTSGSYEQYFGPGTRLTVT.

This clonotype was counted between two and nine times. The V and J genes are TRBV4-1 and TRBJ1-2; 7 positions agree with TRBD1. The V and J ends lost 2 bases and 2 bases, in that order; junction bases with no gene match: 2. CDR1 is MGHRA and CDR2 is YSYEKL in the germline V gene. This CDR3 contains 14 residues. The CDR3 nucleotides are TGCGCCAGCAGCCAACCGGACAGGAACTATGGCTACACCTTC. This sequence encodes CASSQPDRNYGYTF.

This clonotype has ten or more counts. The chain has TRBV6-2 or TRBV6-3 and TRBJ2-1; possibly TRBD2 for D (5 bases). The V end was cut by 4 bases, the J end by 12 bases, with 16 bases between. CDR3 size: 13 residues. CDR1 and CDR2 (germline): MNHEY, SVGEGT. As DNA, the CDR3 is TGTGCCAGCAGTTCCCTAGCAGAATCCGGGCAGTTCTTC. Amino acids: CASSSLAESGQFF.

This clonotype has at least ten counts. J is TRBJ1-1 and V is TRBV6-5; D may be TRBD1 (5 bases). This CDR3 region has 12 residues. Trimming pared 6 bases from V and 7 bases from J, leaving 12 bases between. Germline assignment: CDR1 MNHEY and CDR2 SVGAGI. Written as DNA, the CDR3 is TGTGCCAGCAGCCTTGGGGGTGATGAAGCTTTCTTT. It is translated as CASSLGGDEAFF.

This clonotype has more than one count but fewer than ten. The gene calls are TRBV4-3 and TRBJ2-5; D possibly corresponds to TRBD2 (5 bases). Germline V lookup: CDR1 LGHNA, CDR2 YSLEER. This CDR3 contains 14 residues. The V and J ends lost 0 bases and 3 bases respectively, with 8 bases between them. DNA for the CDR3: TGCGCCAGCAGCCAAGACCGGGGAAAAGAGACCCAGTACTTC. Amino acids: CASSQDRGKETQYF.

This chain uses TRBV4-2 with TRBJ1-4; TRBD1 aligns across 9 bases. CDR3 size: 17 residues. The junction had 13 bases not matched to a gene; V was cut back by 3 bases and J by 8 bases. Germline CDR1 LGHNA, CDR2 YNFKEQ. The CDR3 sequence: CASSQTKEDRGNEKLFF. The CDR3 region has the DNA TGTGCCAGCAGCCAGACTAAGGAGGACAGGGGTAACGAAAAACTGTTTTTT.

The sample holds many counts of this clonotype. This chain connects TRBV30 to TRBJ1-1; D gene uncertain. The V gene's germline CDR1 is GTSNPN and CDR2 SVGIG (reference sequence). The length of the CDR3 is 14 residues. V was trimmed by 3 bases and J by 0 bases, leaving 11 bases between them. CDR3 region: CAWREVPMNTEAFF. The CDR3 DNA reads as TGTGCCTGGAGGGAAGTTCCCATGAACACTGAAGCTTTCTTT.